The following is a T cell receptor beta chain sequence with its context. As yet, its antigen is unknown. The PCR had 60 Vbeta and 13 Jbeta primers. Produced via immunoSEQ multiplex PCR; TCRdb's table is partial and in-frame only. The sample includes 150,000 to 200,000 clones, roughly four fifths of them seen just once. The data stem from a study of cytomegalovirus exposure and HLA in healthy donors. Overall study findings and caveats: Across donors, most TCRs were seen rarely, yet some public ones were widespread.

Per germline, CDR1 SGHDN and CDR2 FVKESK. The CDR3 is 13 amino acids. Trimming cost V 1 base and J 6 bases, with 10 bases left between them. The sample was PBMCs. This TCR was recovered from a girl under 10 years old in good health and CMV-seropositive. The V call is TRBV14, the J call TRBJ2-7; no clear D gene. CDR3 DNA: TGTGCCAGCAGCCAAGCTATCCCGGGCGAGCAGTACTTC. It yields the protein CASSQAIPGEQYF.